This T cell receptor beta chain was profiled in a study of T cells in localized non-small cell lung cancer. The study's findings and limits: Multi-region tumor sequencing was not done, so intratumor heterogeneity could not be excluded. Highest T cell clonality was seen in uninvolved adjacent lung, surpassing that measured in tumor. When the top 100 tumor clones were examined, a median roughly 62 of them also appeared in the adjacent lung, which was paired and uninvolved.

J gave up 6 bases and V 5 bases, and 13 bases lay outside the gene matches. This CDR3 has 16 amino acids. Germline V CDR1 and CDR2: MDHEN, SYDVKM. With regard to this clone: Its antigen is unidentified.

Assay: immunoSEQ multiplex PCR; the TCRdb copy retains only in-frame clones and omits some. The repertoire holds around 79,000 clones, with around three quarters as singletons. The chain joins TRBV28 to TRBJ1-2, with 9 bases fitting TRBD1. The material sequenced was PBMCs, taken before any cancer treatment. The clonotype originates from a man between 40 and 70 years old with stage II squamous cell lung carcinoma. Here the CDR3 DNA reads TGTGCCAGCAGTCAAACTGGACAGGGGTGGGTGAATGGCTACACCTTC. It yields the protein CASSQTGQGWVNGYTF.